These 13 T cell receptor beta chains were all obtained from the same sample, sequenced in a study of T cells in Graves' hyperthyroidism and ophthalmopathy. It was RNA transcripts that yielded the amplified TCR beta CDR3 regions. TCR CDR3 regions were first amplified by RT-PCR with HTBI primers. TCRdb reprocessed the multiplex PCR reads via MiXCR and lists one record per CDR3 protein. The table records some 500,000 distinct CDR3 sequences, roughly 25% of them present only once. Specimen: blood. The receptors were sampled from a woman in her thirties with Graves' ophthalmopathy.

This chain joins TRBV30 and TRBJ1-1; D gene ambiguous. Per germline, CDR1 GTSNPN and CDR2 SVGIG (reference sequence). This CDR3 is 11 amino acids long. V was cut by 2 bases and J by 7 bases, with 8 bases left in between. The CDR3 DNA reads TGTGCCTGGAGTTACGACGTTGAAGCTTTCTTT. Encoded protein: CAWSYDVEAFF.

This clonotype was counted at least ten times. The V gene is TRBV6-2 or TRBV6-3, the J gene TRBJ1-5, with unresolved D. The germline V gene encodes CDR1 MNHEY and CDR2 SVGEGT. The CDR3 extends over 14 amino acids. V was pared by 3 bases and J by 4 bases, with 10 bases between. The CDR3 is CASSYGEINQPQHF. The CDR3, as DNA: TGTGCCAGCAGTTATGGTGAGATAAATCAGCCCCAGCATTTT.

This clonotype was observed at least ten times. The rearrangement links TRBV20-1 to TRBJ1-3, with D perhaps matching TRBD1 (6 bases). Trimming cost V 1 base and J 4 bases, with 11 bases left between them. Germline assignment: CDR1 DFQATT and CDR2 SNEGSKA (reference sequence). This CDR3 is built from 14 residues. For the CDR3, the DNA is TGCAGTGCTAGAGTAAACAGGGAGGGAAACACCATATATTTT. Protein sequence: CSARVNREGNTIYF.

This clonotype was seen repeatedly, ten times or more. The chain couples TRBV6-5 to TRBJ2-5, with D possibly being TRBD2 (5 bases). The CDR3 runs to 14 residues. The ends were cut back, 4 bases at V and 5 bases at J, with 14 bases in the middle. CDR1 and CDR2 from the germline V gene are MNHEY and SVGAGI. The DNA of the CDR3 is TGTGCCAGCAGTTTTCGGGGTGGTCGGGAGACCCAGTACTTC. The encoded protein is CASSFRGGRETQYF.

This clonotype has just a few counts. The rearrangement uses TRBV5-1 and TRBJ1-1; possible D gene TRBD1, 5 bases. Trimming stripped 4 bases from V and 6 bases from J, with 16 bases between. Germline CDR1 reads SGHRS; CDR2 reads YFSETQ. The CDR3 runs to 14 residues. CDR3 sequence (DNA): TGCGCCAGCAGCGCGAGGGGCTATGGGGCTGAAGCTTTCTTT. Protein sequence: CASSARGYGAEAFF.

There are many counts of this clonotype. V and J are TRBV3-1 and TRBJ1-1; D is possibly TRBD1 (5 bases). CDR1 is LGHDT, CDR2 YNNKEL, per germline (reference sequence). The CDR3 has 16 amino acids. V was clipped by 0 bases and J by 3 bases, with 14 bases between them. This chain's CDR3 is CASSQDRGEGYTEAFF. Written as DNA, the CDR3 is TGTGCCAGCAGCCAAGATAGGGGAGAGGGGTACACTGAAGCTTTCTTT.

This clonotype was seen at least ten times. The V gene is TRBV12-3 or TRBV12-4, the J gene TRBJ2-2, with a weak D call TRBD1 (5 bases). V lost 3 bases, J lost 4 bases, and 15 bases lay in between. This CDR3 has 16 amino acids. The CDR3 loop reads CASSFGRVRGTGELFF. The CDR3 nucleotides read TGTGCCAGCAGTTTCGGTCGGGTTAGGGGCACCGGGGAGCTGTTTTTT.

The table lists this clonotype with many counts. This chain links TRBV30 with TRBJ2-5; D is perhaps TRBD1 or TRBD2 (5 bases each). Germline loops: CDR1 GTSNPN, CDR2 SVGIG (reference sequence). Trimming shortened V by 0 bases and J by 4 bases, and 12 bases separated the two germline ends. The CDR3 loop spans 14 amino acids. CDR3 loop: CAWSVNGGGETQYF. The CDR3 DNA sequence: TGTGCCTGGAGTGTTAACGGTGGGGGAGAGACCCAGTACTTC.

The chain carries TRBV20-1 and TRBJ2-7; no clear D gene. CDR3 length: 11 residues. The ends were cut back, 6 bases at V and 3 bases at J, with 9 bases in the middle. Germline-derived CDR1 and CDR2 are DFQATT and SNEGSKA (reference sequence). DNA of the CDR3: TGCAGTGCGACCAGTGTCTACGAGCAGTACTTC. It specifies CSATSVYEQYF.

In its sample, this clonotype was seen many times. The genes are TRBV2 and TRBJ2-5, with 9 bases identical to TRBD1. V lost 4 bases, J lost 2 bases, and 2 bases stayed unmatched. This CDR3 region has 14 residues. CDR1 and CDR2 from the germline V gene are SNHLY and FYNNEI. The CDR3 region is CASSVDRGQETQYF. CDR3 in DNA: TGTGCCAGCAGTGTAGACAGGGGGCAAGAGACCCAGTACTTC.

This clonotype showed up just a few times. The chain recombines TRBV6-5 with TRBJ2-2; D not resolved. The CDR3 consists of 14 residues. Germline V gene sequence: CDR1 MNHEY, CDR2 SVGAGI. V lost 4 bases and J lost 4, with 10 bases in between. The CDR3 coding sequence is TGTGCCAGCAGTTCCCGGAGAGGCACCGGGGAGCTGTTTTTT. As protein: CASSSRRGTGELFF.

At least ten counts were recorded for this clonotype. The rearrangement joins TRBV27 to TRBJ2-7; the D is unclear. The CDR3 spans 13 residues. V was cut by 4 bases and J by 5 bases, with 12 bases left in between. CDR1 MNHEY and CDR2 SMNVEV come from the germline V gene (reference sequence). The CDR3 loop reads CASSSGSLNEQYF. As DNA, the CDR3 is TGTGCCAGCAGTTCCGGTAGTCTAAACGAGCAGTACTTC.

The chain employs TRBV5-8 and TRBJ1-6, with D tentatively TRBD1 (6 bases). Germline V gene data show CDR1 as SGHTS and CDR2 as YDEGEE. The germline V and J ends were trimmed by 4 bases and 10 bases, with 9 bases remaining between them. The CDR3 runs to 12 residues. The CDR3 DNA sequence: TGTGCCAGCAGCCCAGGGGAGTCACCCCTCCACTTT. The encoded protein is CASSPGESPLHF.